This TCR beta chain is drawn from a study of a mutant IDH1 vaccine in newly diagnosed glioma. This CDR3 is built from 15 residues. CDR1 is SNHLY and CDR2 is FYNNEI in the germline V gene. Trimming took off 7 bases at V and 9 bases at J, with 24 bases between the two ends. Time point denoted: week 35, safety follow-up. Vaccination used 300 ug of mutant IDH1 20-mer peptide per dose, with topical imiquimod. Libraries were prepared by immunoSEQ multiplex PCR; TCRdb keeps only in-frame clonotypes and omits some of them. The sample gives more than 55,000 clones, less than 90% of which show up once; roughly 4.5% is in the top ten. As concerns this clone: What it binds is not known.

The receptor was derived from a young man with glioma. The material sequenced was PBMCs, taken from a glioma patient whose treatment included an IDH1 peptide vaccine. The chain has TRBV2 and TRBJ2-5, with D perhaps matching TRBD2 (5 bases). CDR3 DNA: TGTGCCAGCATTGGGATAGGTGGGAGCTTAGATGCCCAGTACTTC. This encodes CASIGIGGSLDAQYF. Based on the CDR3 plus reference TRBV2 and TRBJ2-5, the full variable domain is EPEVTQTPSHQVTQMGQEVILRCVPISNHLYFYWYRQILGQKVEFLVSFYNNEISEKSEIFDDQFSVERPDGSNFTLKIRSTKLEDSAMYFCASIGIGGSLDAQYFGPGTRLLVL.